This TCR beta chain emerged from a study of cytomegalovirus exposure and HLA in healthy donors. The donors were healthy bone marrow donors. PCR employed 60 Vbeta and 13 Jbeta primers. Measured with immunoSEQ multiplex PCR; TCRdb has only the in-frame clones, and not every one. The table has about 92,000 clones, around 85% seen once; the top ten hold approximately 1.2%. This CDR3 is built from 13 residues. CDR1 is SGHVS, CDR2 FQNEAQ, per germline. The V end lost 4 bases, the J end lost 5 bases, and 11 bases lay between the germline ends. Of note for this clone: What it binds is not known.

General observations from the study: Equally common other TCR beta chains were less clonally expanded than HLA-associated ones, a later analysis found. Using the classifier, cytomegalovirus status was reportedly diagnosed with high specificity and sensitivity. A cluster of highly shared sequence variants was likely a sequencing artifact.

Sequenced input: PBMCs. The chain employs TRBV7-8 and TRBJ1-1; D possibly corresponds to TRBD1 (5 bases). The receptor comes from a girl aged 2-10 years in good health and CMV-seropositive. The CDR3 here is CASSYAGWTEAFF. CDR3 DNA: TGTGCCAGCAGCTACGCAGGGTGGACTGAAGCTTTCTTT.